This entry lists 10 T cell receptor beta chains sequenced from one sample in a study of T-cell reconstitution after alpha-beta-depleted transplantation in children. Unique molecular identifiers were incorporated into the prepared TCRbeta library. TCRdb passed the PCR reads through MiXCR, listing each CDR3 protein once. The sample consists of under 300,000 distinct CDR3 sequences, roughly 10% of them appearing once. The material sequenced was peripheral blood, taken 180 days after TCRalphabeta/CD19-depleted stem cell transplant. The receptors derive from a male patient aged 2-15 years who had a stem cell transplant for chronic granulomatous disease, so the T cells may come from the graft donor.

This clonotype appeared many times. The chain recombines TRBV5-1 with TRBJ2-6, with D unclear. This CDR3 has 16 residues. The germline CDR1 and CDR2 sequences are SGHRS and YFSETQ. The V end was cut by 1 base, the J end by 1 base, with 9 bases between. As DNA, the CDR3 is TGCGCCAGCAGCTTGTTCACTGTATCTGGGGCCAACGTCCTGACTTTC. This gives the protein CASSLFTVSGANVLTF.

This clonotype was counted at least ten times. The chain employs TRBV12-3 or TRBV12-4 and TRBJ2-7, with TRBD2 as a possible D gene (6 bases). With 5 bases removed from V and 0 bases from J, the gap between germline ends came to 11 bases. This CDR3 is 14 amino acids long. CDR3 DNA sequence: TGTGCCAGCAGTCCTACGACTAGCTCCTACGAGCAGTACTTC. Its translation: CASSPTTSSYEQYF.

Many counts were recorded for this clonotype. At one end, the junction sequence differs from germline, possibly due to a read error. The chain joins TRBV12-3 or TRBV12-4 to TRBJ2-5; TRBD2 matches at 8 bases. The CDR3 runs to 14 residues. CDR3 DNA sequence: TGTGCCAGCAGTGTAGCGGGGTTTAGAGGGGCCCAGTACTTC. Translation gives CASSVAGFRGAQYF.

At least ten counts were recorded for this clonotype. The CDR3, as DNA: TGTGCCAGCAGCCCCCGTGTACAGGGAGCCTACAATGAGCAGTTCTTC. Translated, it gives CASSPRVQGAYNEQFF. The chain links TRBV7-3 to TRBJ2-1; the D gene is possibly TRBD1 (6 bases). Germline CDR1 is SGHTA and CDR2 is FQGTGA. The CDR3 spans 16 residues. Trimming took off 5 bases at V and 2 bases at J, with 16 bases between the two ends.

This clonotype is medium-sized in the sample. The V gene is TRBV10-2, the J gene TRBJ2-1, with D maybe TRBD1 (6 bases). Trimming removed 8 bases at V and 9 bases at J, with 8 bases between. This CDR3 is built from 10 residues. The germline CDR1 and CDR2 sequences are WSHSY and SAAADI. The CDR3 nucleotides are TGCGCCAGCGGGGGCGTTGAGCAGTTCTTC. It specifies CASGGVEQFF.

This clonotype showed up many times. The chain employs TRBV20-1 and TRBJ2-3; D remains unclear. CDR1 and CDR2 from the germline V gene are DFQATT and SNEGSKA (reference sequence). Trimming removed 4 bases at V and 6 bases at J, with 17 bases between. The CDR3 runs to 14 residues. The CDR3 sequence: CSATPWSIRDTQYF. The CDR3 DNA reads as TGCAGTGCTACCCCTTGGTCGATTAGGGATACGCAGTATTTT.

This clonotype was counted at least ten times. This rearrangement joins TRBV12-3 or TRBV12-4 to TRBJ1-1; tentative D call: TRBD1 (5 bases). The CDR3 extends over 13 amino acids. Trimming removed 6 bases from V and 6 bases from J, with 14 bases in between. CDR3 sequence (DNA): TGTGCCAGCAGCCCGCCGGGGGGGGCTGAAGCTTTCTTT. It encodes CASSPPGGAEAFF.

This chain joins TRBV7-9 and TRBJ2-1; D perhaps matches TRBD2 (6 bases). The CDR3 loop spans 16 amino acids. CDR1 is SEHNR, CDR2 FQNEAQ, per germline (reference sequence). The V end lost 1 base, the J end lost 4 bases, and 14 bases lay between the germline ends. This CDR3 is CASSLGGVYRYNEQFF. The CDR3 DNA follows: TGTGCCAGCAGCTTAGGGGGGGTATACAGATACAATGAGCAGTTCTTC.

With regard to this clonotype: Just one base apart from a much larger clone, this may be a read error. The V and J genes are TRBV18 and TRBJ1-2, with TRBD1 matching over 9 bases. Per germline, CDR1 KGHSH and CDR2 LQKENI. The CDR3 consists of 16 residues. The CDR3: CTSSPSPGQGLYGYTF. In DNA form, the CDR3 reads TGTACCAGCTCACCATCGCCGGGACAGGGACTCTATGGCTACACCTTC.

The chain recombines TRBV7-9 with TRBJ2-2; a possible D gene is TRBD1 (5 bases). Deletions cut 2 bases from V and 3 bases from J, with 10 bases between. The CDR3 runs to 15 residues. The germline V gene encodes CDR1 SEHNR and CDR2 FQNEAQ (reference sequence). The CDR3 loop is CASSLTQGYTGELFF. For the CDR3, the DNA is TGTGCCAGCAGCTTAACGCAGGGCTACACCGGGGAGCTGTTTTTT.